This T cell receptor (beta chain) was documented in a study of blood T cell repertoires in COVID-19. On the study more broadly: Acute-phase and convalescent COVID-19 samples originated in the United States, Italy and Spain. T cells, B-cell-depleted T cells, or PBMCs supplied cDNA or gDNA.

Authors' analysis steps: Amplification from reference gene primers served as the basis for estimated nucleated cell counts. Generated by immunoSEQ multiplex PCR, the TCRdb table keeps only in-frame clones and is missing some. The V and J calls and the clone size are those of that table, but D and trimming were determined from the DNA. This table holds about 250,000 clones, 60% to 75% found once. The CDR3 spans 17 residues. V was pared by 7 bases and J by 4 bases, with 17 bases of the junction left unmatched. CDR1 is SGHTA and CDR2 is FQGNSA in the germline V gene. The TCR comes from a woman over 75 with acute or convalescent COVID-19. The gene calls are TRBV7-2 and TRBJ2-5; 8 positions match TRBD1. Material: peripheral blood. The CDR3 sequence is CASTFRETGVIGETQYF. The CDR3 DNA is TGTGCCAGCACCTTCCGGGAGACAGGGGTGATTGGAGAGACCCAGTACTTC. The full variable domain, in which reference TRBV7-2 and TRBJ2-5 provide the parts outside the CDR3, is GAGVSQSPSNKVTEKGKDVELRCDPISGHTALYWYRQSLGQGLEFLIYFQGNSAPDKSGLPSDRFSAERTGGSVSTLTIQRTQQEDSAVYLCASTFRETGVIGETQYFGPGTRLLVL.